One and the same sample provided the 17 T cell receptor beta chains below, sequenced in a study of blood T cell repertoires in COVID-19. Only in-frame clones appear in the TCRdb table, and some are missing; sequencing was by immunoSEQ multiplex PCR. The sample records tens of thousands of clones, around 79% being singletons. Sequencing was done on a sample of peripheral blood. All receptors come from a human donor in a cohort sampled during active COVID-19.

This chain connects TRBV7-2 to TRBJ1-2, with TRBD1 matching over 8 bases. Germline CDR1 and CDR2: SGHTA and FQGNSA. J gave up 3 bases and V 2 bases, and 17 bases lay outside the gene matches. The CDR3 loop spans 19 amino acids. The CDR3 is CASSLSILYQGAQDYGYTF. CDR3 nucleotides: TGTGCCAGCAGCTTATCCATCCTCTACCAGGGGGCGCAAGACTATGGCTACACCTTC. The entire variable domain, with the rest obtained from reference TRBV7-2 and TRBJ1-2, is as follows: GAGVSQSPSNKVTEKGKDVELRCDPISGHTALYWYRQSLGQGLEFLIYFQGNSAPDKSGLPSDRFSAERTGGSVSTLTIQRTQQEDSAVYLCASSLSILYQGAQDYGYTFGSGTRLTVV.

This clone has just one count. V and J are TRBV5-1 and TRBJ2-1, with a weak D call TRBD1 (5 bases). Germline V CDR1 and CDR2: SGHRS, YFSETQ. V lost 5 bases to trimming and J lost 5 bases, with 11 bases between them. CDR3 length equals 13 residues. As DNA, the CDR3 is TGCGCCAGCAGGGGGCTGGCGGACAATGAGCAGTTCTTC. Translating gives CASRGLADNEQFF.

The DNA of the CDR3 is TGTGCCAGCAGCAAAGTGTCTAGCGGGAGGAGCCACGAGCAGTACTTC. It specifies CASSKVSSGRSHEQYF. The chain couples TRBV21-1 to TRBJ2-7; the D call in the table, TRBD2, was not verified against the DNA. TRBV21-1 is labeled a pseudogene. The CDR3 length is 16 residues.

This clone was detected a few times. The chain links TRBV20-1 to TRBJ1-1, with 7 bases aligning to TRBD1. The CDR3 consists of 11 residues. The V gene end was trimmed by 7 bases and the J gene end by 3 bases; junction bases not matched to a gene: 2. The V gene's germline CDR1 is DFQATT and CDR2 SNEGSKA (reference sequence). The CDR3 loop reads CSVTGDTEAFF. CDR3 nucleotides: TGCAGTGTTACAGGGGACACTGAAGCTTTCTTT.

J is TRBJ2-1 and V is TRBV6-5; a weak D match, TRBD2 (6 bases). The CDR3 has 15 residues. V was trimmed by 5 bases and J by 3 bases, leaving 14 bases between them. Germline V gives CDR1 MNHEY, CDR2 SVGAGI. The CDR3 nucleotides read TGTGCCAGCAGTCCGTGGGGGGATTACTACAATGAGCAGTTCTTC. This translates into CASSPWGDYYNEQFF.

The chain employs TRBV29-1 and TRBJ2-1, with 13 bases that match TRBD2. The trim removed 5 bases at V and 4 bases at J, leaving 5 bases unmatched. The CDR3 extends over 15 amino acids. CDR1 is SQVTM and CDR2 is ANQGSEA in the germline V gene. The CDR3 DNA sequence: TGCAGCGTTAGACTAGCGGGAGGTTTATACAATGAGCAGTTCTTC. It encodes CSVRLAGGLYNEQFF.

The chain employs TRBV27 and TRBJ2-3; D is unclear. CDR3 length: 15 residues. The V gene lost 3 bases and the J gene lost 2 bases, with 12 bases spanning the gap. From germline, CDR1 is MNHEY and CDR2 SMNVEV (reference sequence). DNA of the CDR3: TGTGCCAGCAGTTTGGGCGAAACCCTCACAGATACGCAGTATTTT. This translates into CASSLGETLTDTQYF.

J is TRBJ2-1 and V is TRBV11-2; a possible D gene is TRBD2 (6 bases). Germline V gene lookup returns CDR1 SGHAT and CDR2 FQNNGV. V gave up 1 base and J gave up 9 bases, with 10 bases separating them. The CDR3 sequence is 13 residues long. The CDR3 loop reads CASSLVRGGEQFF. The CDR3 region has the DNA TGTGCCAGCAGCTTAGTCCGGGGAGGTGAGCAGTTCTTC. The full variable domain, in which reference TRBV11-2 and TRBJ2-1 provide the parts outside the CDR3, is EAGVAQSPRYKIIEKRQSVAFWCNPISGHATLYWYQQILGQGPKLLIQFQNNGVVDDSQLPKDRFSAERLKGVDSTLKIQPAKLEDSAVYLCASSLVRGGEQFFGPGTRLTVL.

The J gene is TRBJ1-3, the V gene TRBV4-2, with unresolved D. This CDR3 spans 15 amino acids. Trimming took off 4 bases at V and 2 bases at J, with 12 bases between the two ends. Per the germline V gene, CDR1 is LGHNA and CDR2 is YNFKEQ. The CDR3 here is CASSPLREAGNTIYF. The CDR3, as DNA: TGTGCCAGCAGCCCCCTTCGGGAGGCTGGAAACACCATATATTTT.

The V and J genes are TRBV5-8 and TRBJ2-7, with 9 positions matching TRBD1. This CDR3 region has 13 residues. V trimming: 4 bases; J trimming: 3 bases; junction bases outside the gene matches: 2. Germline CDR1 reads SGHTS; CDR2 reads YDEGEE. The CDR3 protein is CASSGGQGYEQYF. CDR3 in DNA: TGTGCCAGCAGCGGGGGACAGGGCTACGAGCAGTACTTC.

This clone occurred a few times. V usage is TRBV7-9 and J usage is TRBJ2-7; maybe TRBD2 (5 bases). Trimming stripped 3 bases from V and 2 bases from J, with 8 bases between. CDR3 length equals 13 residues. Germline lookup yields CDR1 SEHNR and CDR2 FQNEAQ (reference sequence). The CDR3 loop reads CASSFHGTYEQYF. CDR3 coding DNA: TGTGCCAGCAGCTTTCACGGGACCTACGAGCAGTACTTC. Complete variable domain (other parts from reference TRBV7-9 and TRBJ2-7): DTGVSQNPRHKITKRGQNVTFRCDPISEHNRLYWYRQTLGQGPEFLTYFQNEAQLEKSRLLSDRFSAERPKGSFSTLEIQRTEQGDSAMYLCASSFHGTYEQYFGPGTRLTVT.

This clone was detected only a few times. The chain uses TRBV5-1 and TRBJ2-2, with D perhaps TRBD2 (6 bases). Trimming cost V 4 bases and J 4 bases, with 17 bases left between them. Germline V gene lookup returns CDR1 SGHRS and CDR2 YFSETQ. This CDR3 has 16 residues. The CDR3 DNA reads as TGCGCCAGCAGCCTTTCTTTTTCCGGGGGCACCGGGGAGCTGTTTTTT. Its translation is CASSLSFSGGTGELFF.

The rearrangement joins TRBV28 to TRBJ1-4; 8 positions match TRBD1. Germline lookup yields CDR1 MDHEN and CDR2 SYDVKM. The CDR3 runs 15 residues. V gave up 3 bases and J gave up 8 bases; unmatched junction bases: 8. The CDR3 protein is CASSFSTGGREKLFF. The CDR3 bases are TGTGCCAGCAGTTTCTCTACAGGGGGAAGAGAAAAACTGTTTTTT.

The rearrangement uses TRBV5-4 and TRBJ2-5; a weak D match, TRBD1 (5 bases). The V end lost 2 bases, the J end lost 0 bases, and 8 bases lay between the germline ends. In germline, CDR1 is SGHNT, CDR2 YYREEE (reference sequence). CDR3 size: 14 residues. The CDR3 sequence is CASSLQANQETQYF. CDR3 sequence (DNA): TGTGCCAGCAGCTTACAGGCGAACCAAGAGACCCAGTACTTC.

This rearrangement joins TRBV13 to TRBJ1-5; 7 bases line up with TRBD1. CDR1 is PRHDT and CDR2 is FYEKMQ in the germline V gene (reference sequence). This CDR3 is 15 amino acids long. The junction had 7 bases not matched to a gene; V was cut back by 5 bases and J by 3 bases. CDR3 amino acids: CASSEKGQYNQPQHF. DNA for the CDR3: TGTGCCAGCAGCGAAAAGGGACAGTACAATCAGCCCCAGCATTTT.

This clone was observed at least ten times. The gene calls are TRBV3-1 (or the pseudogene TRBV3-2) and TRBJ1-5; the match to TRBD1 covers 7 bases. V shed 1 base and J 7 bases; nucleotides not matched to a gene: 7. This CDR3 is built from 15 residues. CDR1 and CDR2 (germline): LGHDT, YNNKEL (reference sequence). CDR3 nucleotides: TGTGCCAGCAGCCAAGTCAGGGGGGAGGACCAGCCCCAGCATTTT. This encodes CASSQVRGEDQPQHF.

The CDR3 loop reads CASSEYLQADIYEQYF. DNA for the CDR3: TGTGCCAGCAGTGAATATTTGCAGGCCGATATTTACGAGCAGTACTTC. The rearrangement uses TRBV25-1 and TRBJ2-7; D not resolved. CDR1 is MGHDK and CDR2 is SYGVNS in the germline V gene. The CDR3 is 16 amino acids. V shed 0 bases and J shed 4 bases, with 16 bases lying between them.